This T cell receptor (beta chain) was recorded in a study of CD8+ T cells in alopecia areata. Indicated treatment: oral pan-JAK inhibitor, 5-10 mg twice daily. Per the germline V gene, CDR1 is SGDLS and CDR2 is YYNGEE. This CDR3 is built from 13 residues. V lost 7 bases and J 7 bases, leaving 17 bases between the germline ends. RNA was extracted and reverse transcribed into cDNA as the sequencing template. The table came from immunoSEQ multiplex PCR; TCRdb's copy has only in-frame clones and leaves some out. The sample lists about 76,000 clones; roughly 30% were seen once. The chain carries TRBV9 and TRBJ1-2; D might be TRBD1 (5 bases). The sequence was collected from a human donor with alopecia areata. This material consisted of CD8+ T cells sorted from blood, taken at week 4, from a patient treated with tofacitinib. Here the CDR3 DNA reads TGTGCCAGCTCGGACACGGGAATGGGTGGCTACACCTTC. Protein product: CASSDTGMGGYTF.